The rows below give T cell receptor beta chains drawn from one sample of a study of blood T cell repertoires in COVID-19. Profiling relied on immunoSEQ multiplex PCR, and the TCRdb table lists in-frame clones only, not all of them. The sample lists approximately 240,000 clones, 65% to 90% seen once, with 4.5% to 6% in the top ten. Input material: peripheral blood. The receptors were gathered from a woman older than 75 with active or convalescent COVID-19. Both conserved end residues are part of each CDR3. Fields, in order: clone size, J gene, V gene, D gene, CDR3 protein, CDR3 DNA. The D gene is left open where the match is weak. The size of a clone is reported for some rows only, either as once, few or many, or as a class for expanded clones.

abundance: -
j_gene: TRBJ2-2
v_gene: TRBV5-1
d_gene: TRBD1
CDR3aa: CASTGTANTGELFF
CDR3nt: TGCGCCAGCACGGGGACAGCGAACACCGGGGAGCTGTTTTTT

abundance: -
j_gene: TRBJ2-1
v_gene: TRBV5-1
d_gene: -
CDR3aa: CASSSRGRGTSYNEQFF
CDR3nt: TGCGCCAGCAGCTCCCGAGGGCGGGGCACCTCCTACAATGAGCAGTTCTTC

abundance: -
j_gene: TRBJ1-5
v_gene: TRBV7-9
d_gene: -
CDR3aa: CASSMGNNREINQPQHF
CDR3nt: TGTGCCAGCAGCATGGGGAACAACAGGGAAATTAATCAGCCCCAGCATTTT

abundance: few
j_gene: TRBJ1-6
v_gene: TRBV9
d_gene: -
CDR3aa: CASTIGDGRQNSPLHF
CDR3nt: TGTGCCAGCACTATAGGGGACGGGAGGCAAAATTCGCCCCTCCACTTT

abundance: -
j_gene: TRBJ1-4
v_gene: TRBV7-9
d_gene: TRBD1
CDR3aa: CASSRQGGNEKLFF
CDR3nt: TGTGCCAGCAGCCGACAGGGGGGGAATGAAAAACTGTTTTTT

abundance: -
j_gene: TRBJ2-7
v_gene: TRBV7-7
d_gene: TRBD1
CDR3aa: CASSPRTGYYEQYF
CDR3nt: TGTGCTAGCAGCCCCAGGACAGGCTACTACGAGCAGTACTTC

abundance: -
j_gene: TRBJ1-4
v_gene: TRBV28
d_gene: TRBD1
CDR3aa: CASSPSTGEGEKLFF
CDR3nt: TGTGCCAGCAGTCCCTCGACAGGGGAGGGGGAAAAACTGTTTTTT

abundance: -
j_gene: TRBJ1-2
v_gene: TRBV6-5
d_gene: -
CDR3aa: CASRIDRNYGYTF
CDR3nt: TGTGCCAGCAGAATTGACAGAAACTATGGCTACACCTTC

abundance: once
j_gene: TRBJ1-2
v_gene: TRBV18
d_gene: TRBD1
CDR3aa: CASSPTDRNYGYTF
CDR3nt: TGTGCCAGCTCACCGACGGACAGGAACTATGGCTACACCTTC

abundance: -
j_gene: TRBJ2-7
v_gene: TRBV5-6
d_gene: -
CDR3aa: CASGLGRAYGGVTYEQYF
CDR3nt: TGTGCCAGCGGACTTGGCAGGGCGTACGGCGGGGTAACCTACGAGCAGTACTTC

abundance: -
j_gene: TRBJ2-3
v_gene: TRBV19
d_gene: -
CDR3aa: CASREAGGTDTQYF
CDR3nt: TGTGCCAGTAGGGAAGCGGGTGGTACAGATACGCAGTATTTT

abundance: -
j_gene: TRBJ2-1
v_gene: TRBV10-3
d_gene: TRBD2
CDR3aa: CAIGQLAGDNEQFF
CDR3nt: TGTGCCATCGGTCAACTAGCGGGAGACAATGAGCAGTTCTTC

abundance: -
j_gene: TRBJ2-4
v_gene: TRBV2
d_gene: -
CDR3aa: CASSPLAKNIQYF
CDR3nt: TGTGCCAGCAGTCCTCTAGCCAAAAACATTCAGTACTTC

abundance: -
j_gene: TRBJ2-3
v_gene: TRBV4-1
d_gene: TRBD2
CDR3aa: CASSQTAGAGTTDTQYF
CDR3nt: TGCGCCAGCAGCCAGACTGCGGGAGCGGGGACCACAGATACGCAGTATTTT

abundance: -
j_gene: TRBJ1-1
v_gene: TRBV28
d_gene: TRBD1
CDR3aa: CASKKGTGITEAFF
CDR3nt: TGTGCCAGCAAGAAAGGGACAGGGATCACTGAAGCTTTCTTT

abundance: few
j_gene: TRBJ2-6
v_gene: TRBV4-1
d_gene: TRBD2
CDR3aa: CASSQDSGRGSGANVLTF
CDR3nt: TGCGCCAGCAGCCAAGATAGCGGGAGAGGGTCTGGGGCCAACGTCCTGACTTTC

abundance: -
j_gene: TRBJ1-2
v_gene: TRBV6-5
d_gene: -
CDR3aa: CASLIGEVNYGYTF
CDR3nt: TGTGCCAGCCTAATAGGGGAAGTAAACTATGGCTACACCTTC

abundance: -
j_gene: TRBJ2-5
v_gene: TRBV27
d_gene: -
CDR3aa: CASSSPRDKEKQETQYF
CDR3nt: TGTGCCAGCAGTTCACCTCGGGACAAGGAAAAGCAAGAGACCCAGTACTTC

abundance: once
j_gene: TRBJ1-1
v_gene: TRBV2
d_gene: TRBD1
CDR3aa: CASSEWGGQGEAFF
CDR3nt: TGTGCCAGCAGTGAATGGGGTGGACAGGGTGAAGCTTTCTTT

abundance: once
j_gene: TRBJ2-2
v_gene: TRBV3-1/TRBV3-2
d_gene: -
CDR3aa: CASSQLTRLANTGELFF
CDR3nt: TGTGCCAGCAGCCAACTTACCCGACTAGCGAACACCGGGGAGCTGTTTTTT

abundance: -
j_gene: TRBJ2-1
v_gene: TRBV11-2
d_gene: -
CDR3aa: CASSPHIADNEQFF
CDR3nt: TGTGCCAGCAGTCCCCACATAGCTGACAATGAGCAGTTCTTC

abundance: -
j_gene: TRBJ2-7
v_gene: TRBV25-1
d_gene: TRBD2
CDR3aa: CASSEWTSGRTHEQYF
CDR3nt: TGTGCCAGCAGTGAATGGACTAGCGGGAGGACCCACGAGCAGTACTTC

abundance: -
j_gene: TRBJ2-5
v_gene: TRBV7-8
d_gene: TRBD2
CDR3aa: CASSLGTSGSRETQYF
CDR3nt: TGTGCCAGCAGCTTAGGTACTAGCGGGAGCAGGGAGACCCAGTACTTC

abundance: -
j_gene: TRBJ1-6
v_gene: TRBV27
d_gene: TRBD1
CDR3aa: CASSPSSGQGFSYNSPLHF
CDR3nt: TGTGCCAGCAGTCCATCCTCGGGACAGGGCTTCTCCTATAATTCACCCCTCCACTTT

abundance: -
j_gene: TRBJ1-4
v_gene: TRBV7-9
d_gene: TRBD1
CDR3aa: CASSPWGQANEKLFF
CDR3nt: TGTGCCAGCAGCCCCTGGGGACAGGCTAATGAAAAACTGTTTTTT

abundance: -
j_gene: TRBJ2-7
v_gene: TRBV4-2
d_gene: TRBD1
CDR3aa: CASSRATGFEVEQYF
CDR3nt: TGTGCCAGCAGCCGGGCGACAGGGTTTGAGGTCGAGCAGTACTTC

abundance: -
j_gene: TRBJ1-4
v_gene: TRBV28
d_gene: -
CDR3aa: CASSLRRGSETNEKLFF
CDR3nt: TGTGCCAGCAGTCTGAGGAGGGGCTCAGAAACTAATGAAAAACTGTTTTTT

abundance: -
j_gene: TRBJ1-6
v_gene: TRBV10-1
d_gene: -
CDR3aa: CASSERGINSPLHF
CDR3nt: TGCGCCAGCAGTGAACGGGGAATCAATTCACCCCTCCACTTT

abundance: -
j_gene: TRBJ1-2
v_gene: TRBV14
d_gene: -
CDR3aa: CASSLAGAAGGYTF
CDR3nt: TGTGCCAGCAGCCTGGCGGGGGCAGCGGGTGGCTACACCTTC

abundance: -
j_gene: TRBJ1-1
v_gene: TRBV11-2
d_gene: -
CDR3aa: CASSFVEGEAFF
CDR3nt: TGTGCCAGCAGCTTTGTGGAGGGAGAAGCTTTCTTT

abundance: -
j_gene: TRBJ1-5
v_gene: TRBV7-2
d_gene: TRBD1
CDR3aa: CASSMDRGGQPQHF
CDR3nt: TGTGCCAGCAGCATGGACAGGGGAGGTCAGCCCCAGCATTTT

abundance: -
j_gene: TRBJ2-3
v_gene: TRBV15
d_gene: -
CDR3aa: CATSRGQSTDTQYF
CDR3nt: TGTGCCACCAGCAGAGGACAAAGCACAGATACGCAGTATTTT

abundance: once
j_gene: TRBJ2-1
v_gene: TRBV5-1
d_gene: -
CDR3aa: CASRSQAGNLYNEQFF
CDR3nt: TGCGCCAGCAGATCACAGGCGGGAAATCTCTACAATGAGCAGTTCTTC

abundance: -
j_gene: TRBJ1-2
v_gene: TRBV5-6
d_gene: TRBD1
CDR3aa: CASKPATGRANGYTF
CDR3nt: TGTGCCAGCAAACCGGCGACAGGGAGAGCTAATGGCTACACCTTC

abundance: -
j_gene: TRBJ2-2
v_gene: TRBV2
d_gene: TRBD1
CDR3aa: CASSGQGSGELFF
CDR3nt: TGTGCCAGCAGTGGACAGGGGAGCGGGGAGCTGTTTTTT

abundance: -
j_gene: TRBJ1-2
v_gene: TRBV6-5
d_gene: TRBD1
CDR3aa: CASSRTGPNYGYTF
CDR3nt: TGTGCCAGCAGCCGGACAGGGCCGAACTATGGCTACACCTTC

abundance: -
j_gene: TRBJ2-2
v_gene: TRBV5-1
d_gene: TRBD1
CDR3aa: CASSQYGTGNTGELFF
CDR3nt: TGCGCCAGCAGCCAATACGGGACAGGGAACACCGGGGAGCTGTTTTTT

abundance: -
j_gene: TRBJ1-1
v_gene: TRBV5-1
d_gene: TRBD1
CDR3aa: CASSFTDRGTEAFF
CDR3nt: TGCGCCAGCAGCTTTACAGACAGGGGGACTGAAGCTTTCTTT

abundance: -
j_gene: TRBJ1-5
v_gene: TRBV6-6
d_gene: -
CDR3aa: CASSYGENQPQHF
CDR3nt: TGTGCCAGCAGTTACGGAGAGAATCAGCCCCAGCATTTT

abundance: -
j_gene: TRBJ2-7
v_gene: TRBV19
d_gene: -
CDR3aa: CASSIGFMDREQYF
CDR3nt: TGTGCCAGTAGTATCGGGTTTATGGATCGGGAGCAGTACTTC

abundance: few
j_gene: TRBJ1-5
v_gene: TRBV28
d_gene: TRBD1
CDR3aa: CASSMTGSGQPQHF
CDR3nt: TGTGCCAGCAGTATGACAGGGTCCGGGCAGCCCCAGCATTTT

abundance: -
j_gene: TRBJ1-1
v_gene: TRBV5-1
d_gene: -
CDR3aa: CASSLVAPNQGAFF
CDR3nt: TGCGCCAGCAGCTTGGTTGCCCCAAACCAGGGAGCTTTCTTT